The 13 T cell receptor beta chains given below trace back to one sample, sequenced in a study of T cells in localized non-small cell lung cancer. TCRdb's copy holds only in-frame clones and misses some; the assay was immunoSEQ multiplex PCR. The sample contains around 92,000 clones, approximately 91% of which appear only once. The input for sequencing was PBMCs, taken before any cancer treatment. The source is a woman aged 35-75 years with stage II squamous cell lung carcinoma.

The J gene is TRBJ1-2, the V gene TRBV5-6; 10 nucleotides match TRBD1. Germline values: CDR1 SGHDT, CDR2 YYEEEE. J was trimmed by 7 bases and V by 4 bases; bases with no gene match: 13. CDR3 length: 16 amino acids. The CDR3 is CASSPKPGQGTFGYTF. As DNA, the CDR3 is TGTGCCAGCAGCCCGAAACCGGGACAGGGGACTTTTGGCTACACCTTC. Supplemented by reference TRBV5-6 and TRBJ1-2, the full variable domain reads DAGVTQSPTHLIKTRGQQVTLRCSPKSGHDTVSWYQQALGQGPQFIFQYYEEEERQRGNFPDRFSGHQFPNYSSELNVNALLLGDSALYLCASSPKPGQGTFGYTFGSGTRLTVV.

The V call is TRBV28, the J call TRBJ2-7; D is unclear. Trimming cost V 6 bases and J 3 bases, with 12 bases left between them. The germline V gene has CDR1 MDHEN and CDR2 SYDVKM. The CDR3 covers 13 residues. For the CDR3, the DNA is TGTGCCAGCAGCCCCCCCGTTGGCTACGAGCAGTACTTC. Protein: CASSPPVGYEQYF.

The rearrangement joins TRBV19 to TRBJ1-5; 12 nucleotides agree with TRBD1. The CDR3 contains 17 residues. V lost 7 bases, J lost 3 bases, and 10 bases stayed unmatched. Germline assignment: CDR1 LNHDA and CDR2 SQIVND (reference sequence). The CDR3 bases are TGTGCCAGTAATGCCCGGGACAGGGGGCGTTTCAATCAGCCCCAGCATTTT. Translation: CASNARDRGRFNQPQHF.

The CDR3 sequence is CASSGTSEAQFF. The CDR3 DNA sequence: TGTGCCAGCTCAGGGACTAGCGAGGCACAGTTCTTC. The chain is built from TRBV18 and TRBJ2-1, with 10 nucleotides matching TRBD2. This CDR3 region has 12 residues. V dropped 5 bases and J dropped 13; count of bases not matched to a gene: 5. Germline CDR1 is KGHSH and CDR2 is LQKENI.

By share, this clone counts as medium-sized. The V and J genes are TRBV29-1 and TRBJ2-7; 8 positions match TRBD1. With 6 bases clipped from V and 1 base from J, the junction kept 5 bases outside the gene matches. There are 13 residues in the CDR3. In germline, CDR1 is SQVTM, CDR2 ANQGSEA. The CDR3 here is CSVTGGLSYEQYF. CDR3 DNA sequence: TGCAGCGTCACAGGGGGTCTTTCCTACGAGCAGTACTTC.

CDR3 loop: CASSKESRDSYHNEQFF. In DNA, the CDR3 is TGTGCCAGCAGCAAAGAGAGCCGGGACAGCTACCACAATGAGCAGTTCTTC. The rearrangement joins TRBV27 to TRBJ2-1; 7 bases align to TRBD1. With V trimmed by 6 bases and J by 5 bases, 16 bases remained unmatched. The germline CDR1 and CDR2 sequences are MNHEY and SMNVEV (reference sequence). CDR3 length equals 17 residues.

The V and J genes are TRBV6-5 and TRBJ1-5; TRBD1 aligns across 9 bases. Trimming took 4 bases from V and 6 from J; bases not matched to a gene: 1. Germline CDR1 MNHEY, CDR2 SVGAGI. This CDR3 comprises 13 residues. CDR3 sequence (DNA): TGTGCCAGCAGTTCGGACAGGGGTCAGCCCCAGCATTTT. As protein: CASSSDRGQPQHF.

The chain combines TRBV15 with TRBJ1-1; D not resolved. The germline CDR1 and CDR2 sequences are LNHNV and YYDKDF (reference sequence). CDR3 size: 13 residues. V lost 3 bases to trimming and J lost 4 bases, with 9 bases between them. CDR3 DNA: TGTGCCACCAGCAGCCAAGGGAGCACTGAAGCTTTCTTT. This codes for CATSSQGSTEAFF.

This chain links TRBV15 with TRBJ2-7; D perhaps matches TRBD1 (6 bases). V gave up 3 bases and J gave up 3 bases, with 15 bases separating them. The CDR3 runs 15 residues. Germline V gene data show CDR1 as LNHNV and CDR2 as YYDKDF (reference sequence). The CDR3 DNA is TGTGCCACCAGCAGCCGGGACATCGGGCGCTACGAGCAGTACTTC. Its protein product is CATSSRDIGRYEQYF.

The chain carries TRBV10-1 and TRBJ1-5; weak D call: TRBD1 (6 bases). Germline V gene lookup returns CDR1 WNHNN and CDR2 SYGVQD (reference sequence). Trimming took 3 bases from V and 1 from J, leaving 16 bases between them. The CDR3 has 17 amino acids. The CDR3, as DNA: TGCGCCAGCAGTGAAGAAATGGGGGCTGAGAGCAATCAGCCCCAGCATTTT. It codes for CASSEEMGAESNQPQHF.

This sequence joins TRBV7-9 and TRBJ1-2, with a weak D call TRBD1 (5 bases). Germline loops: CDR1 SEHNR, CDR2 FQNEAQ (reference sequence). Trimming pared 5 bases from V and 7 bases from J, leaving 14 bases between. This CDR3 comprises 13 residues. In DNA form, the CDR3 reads TGTGCCAGCAGCCCTCGGGGAGGGGCTGGCTACACCTTC. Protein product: CASSPRGGAGYTF.

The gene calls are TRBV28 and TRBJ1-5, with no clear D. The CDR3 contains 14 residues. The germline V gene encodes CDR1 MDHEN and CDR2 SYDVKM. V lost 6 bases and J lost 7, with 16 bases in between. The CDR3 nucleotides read TGTGCCAGCAGGGGCCGAGGGTTAATCCAGCCCCAGCATTTT. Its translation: CASRGRGLIQPQHF. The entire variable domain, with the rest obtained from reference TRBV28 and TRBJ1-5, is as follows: DVKVTQSSRYLVKRTGEKVFLECVQDMDHENMFWYRQDPGLGLRLIYFSYDVKMKEKGDIPEGYSVSREKKERFSLILESASTNQTSMYLCASRGRGLIQPQHFGDGTRLSIL.

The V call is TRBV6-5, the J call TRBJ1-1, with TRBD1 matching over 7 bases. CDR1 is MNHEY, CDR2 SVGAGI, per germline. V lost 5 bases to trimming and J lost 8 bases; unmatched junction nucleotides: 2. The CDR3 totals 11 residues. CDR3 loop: CASSTTGEAFF. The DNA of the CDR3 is TGTGCCAGCAGTACGACAGGGGAAGCTTTCTTT.